The 3 T cell receptor beta chains below were found in one sample sequenced in a study of shared clonotypes between healthy human individuals. Clones were sequenced by immunoSEQ multiplex PCR, and TCRdb holds only the in-frame ones, with some missing. The table includes about 380,000 clones, around 96% detected once. The sample was memory CD8+ T cells sorted from blood. Subset: CD45RO+ cells pooled with CCR7-negative TemRA cells. The receptors were sampled from a man under 40 in good health.

The chain carries TRBV5-1 and TRBJ2-3; 7 positions agree with TRBD2. With V trimmed by 1 base and J by 4 bases, 9 bases remained unmatched. Germline CDR1 is SGHRS and CDR2 is YFSETQ. This CDR3 region has 16 residues. The CDR3 sequence: CASSLWAGEVADTQYF. CDR3 DNA: TGCGCCAGCAGCTTGTGGGCGGGAGAGGTGGCAGATACGCAGTATTTT.

The chain employs TRBV5-5 and TRBJ1-2; 7 bases map to TRBD1. This CDR3 has 14 residues. Per the germline V gene, CDR1 is SGHKS and CDR2 is YYEKEE (reference sequence). With V trimmed by 0 bases and J by 8 bases, 7 bases remained unmatched. The CDR3 loop is CASSLATGDWGYTF. CDR3 nucleotides: TGTGCCAGCAGCTTGGCTACAGGGGACTGGGGCTACACCTTC.

The chain is built from TRBV5-6 and TRBJ2-7; D might be TRBD2 (5 bases). Germline CDR1 SGHDT, CDR2 YYEEEE. The length of the CDR3 is 16 residues. V lost 0 bases and J 1 base, leaving 14 bases between the germline ends. Here the CDR3 DNA reads TGTGCCAGCAGCTTGGCCGGAGCGGTTAGGTCCTACGAGCAGTACTTC. Translated, it gives CASSLAGAVRSYEQYF.